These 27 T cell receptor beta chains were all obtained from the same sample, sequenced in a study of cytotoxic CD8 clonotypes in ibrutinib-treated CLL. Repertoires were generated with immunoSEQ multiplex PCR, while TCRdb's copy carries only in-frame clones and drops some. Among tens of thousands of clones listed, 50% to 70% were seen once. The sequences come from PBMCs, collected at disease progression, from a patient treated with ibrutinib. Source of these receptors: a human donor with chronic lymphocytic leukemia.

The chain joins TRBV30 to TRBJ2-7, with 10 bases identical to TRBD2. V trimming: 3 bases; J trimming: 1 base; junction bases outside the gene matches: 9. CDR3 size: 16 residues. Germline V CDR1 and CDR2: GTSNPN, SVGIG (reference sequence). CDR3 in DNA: TGTGCCTGGAGGCCCCTAGCGGGAGTCCTTTCCTACGAGCAGTACTTC. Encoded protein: CAWRPLAGVLSYEQYF.

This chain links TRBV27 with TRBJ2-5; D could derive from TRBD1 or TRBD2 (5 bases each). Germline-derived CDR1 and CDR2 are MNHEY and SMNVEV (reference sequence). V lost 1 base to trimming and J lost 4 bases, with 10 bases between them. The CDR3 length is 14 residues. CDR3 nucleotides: TGTGCCAGCAGTTTATTAGGGGACGGAGAGACCCAGTACTTC. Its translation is CASSLLGDGETQYF.

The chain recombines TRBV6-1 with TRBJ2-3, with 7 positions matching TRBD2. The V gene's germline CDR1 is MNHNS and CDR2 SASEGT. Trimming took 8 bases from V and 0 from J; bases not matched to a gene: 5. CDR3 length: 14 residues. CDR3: CASGSGGSTDTQYF. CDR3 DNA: TGTGCCAGCGGATCCGGGGGGAGCACAGATACGCAGTATTTT.

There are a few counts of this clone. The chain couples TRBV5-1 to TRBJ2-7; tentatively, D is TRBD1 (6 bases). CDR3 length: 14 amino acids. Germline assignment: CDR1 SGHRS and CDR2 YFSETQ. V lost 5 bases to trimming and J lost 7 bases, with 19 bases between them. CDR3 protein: CASREQGGSQEQYF. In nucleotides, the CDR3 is TGCGCCAGCAGAGAACAGGGTGGATCGCAAGAGCAGTACTTC.

The DNA of the CDR3 is TGTGCTAGTGGTTTGGACGGGCCAGCCTACGAGCAGTACTTC. Residues: CASGLDGPAYEQYF. The chain couples TRBV12-5 to TRBJ2-7; D gene unclear. The V end was cut by 1 base, the J end by 2 bases, with 9 bases between. CDR1 and CDR2 from the germline V gene are LGHNT and FRNRAP. This CDR3 has 14 amino acids.

The CDR3 here is CASSEGQGAYYGYTF. The CDR3 coding sequence is TGTGCCAGCAGCGAAGGACAGGGGGCTTACTATGGCTACACCTTC. This chain links TRBV11-2 with TRBJ1-2, with 11 bases identical to TRBD1. With V trimmed by 5 bases and J by 3 bases, 5 bases remained unmatched. Germline lookup yields CDR1 SGHAT and CDR2 FQNNGV. This CDR3 spans 15 amino acids.

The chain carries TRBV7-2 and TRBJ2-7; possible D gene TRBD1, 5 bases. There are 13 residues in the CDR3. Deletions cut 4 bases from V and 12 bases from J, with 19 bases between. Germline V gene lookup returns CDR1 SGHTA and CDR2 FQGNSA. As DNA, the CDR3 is TGTGCCAGCAGCTCGTTATTCGACAGCCAAATGTACTTC. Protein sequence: CASSSLFDSQMYF.

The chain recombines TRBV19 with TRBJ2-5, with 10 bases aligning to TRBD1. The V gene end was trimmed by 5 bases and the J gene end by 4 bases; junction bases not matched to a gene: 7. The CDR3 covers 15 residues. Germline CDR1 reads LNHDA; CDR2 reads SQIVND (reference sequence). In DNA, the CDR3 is TGTGCCAGTAGTCCTCCCTGGGACAGGGGAGAGACCCAGTACTTC. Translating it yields CASSPPWDRGETQYF. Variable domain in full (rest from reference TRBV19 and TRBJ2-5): DGGITQSPKYLFRKEGQNVTLSCEQNLNHDAMYWYRQDPGQGLRLIYYSQIVNDFQKGDIAEGYSVSREKKESFPLTVTSAQKNPTAFYLCASSPPWDRGETQYFGPGTRLLVL.

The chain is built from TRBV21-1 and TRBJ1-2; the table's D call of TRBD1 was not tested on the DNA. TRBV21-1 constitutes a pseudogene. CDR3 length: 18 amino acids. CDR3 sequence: CASSTHPGQGALNYGYTF. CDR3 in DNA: TGTGCCAGCAGCACACACCCGGGACAGGGGGCCCTTAACTATGGCTACACCTTC.

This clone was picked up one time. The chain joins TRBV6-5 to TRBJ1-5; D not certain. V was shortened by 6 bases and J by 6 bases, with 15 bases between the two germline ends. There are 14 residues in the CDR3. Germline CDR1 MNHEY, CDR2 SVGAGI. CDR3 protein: CASSPAPWGQPQHF. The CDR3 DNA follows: TGTGCCAGCAGCCCGGCCCCGTGGGGTCAGCCCCAGCATTTT.

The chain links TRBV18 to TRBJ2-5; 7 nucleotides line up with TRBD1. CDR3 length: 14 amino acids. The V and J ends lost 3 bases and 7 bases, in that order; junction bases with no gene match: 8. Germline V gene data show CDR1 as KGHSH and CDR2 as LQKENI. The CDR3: CASSPDRVEATQYF. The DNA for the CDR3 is TGTGCCAGCTCACCCGACAGGGTTGAGGCGACCCAGTACTTC.

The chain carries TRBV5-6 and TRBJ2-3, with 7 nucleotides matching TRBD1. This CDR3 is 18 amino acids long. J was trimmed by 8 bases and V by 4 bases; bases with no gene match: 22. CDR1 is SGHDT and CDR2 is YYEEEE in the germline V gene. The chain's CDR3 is CASSPSDLDRTGGPTQYF. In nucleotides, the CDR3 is TGTGCCAGCAGCCCCAGCGACCTGGACCGGACAGGCGGACCTACGCAGTATTTT. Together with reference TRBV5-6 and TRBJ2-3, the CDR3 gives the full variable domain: DAGVTQSPTHLIKTRGQQVTLRCSPKSGHDTVSWYQQALGQGPQFIFQYYEEEERQRGNFPDRFSGHQFPNYSSELNVNALLLGDSALYLCASSPSDLDRTGGPTQYFGPGTRLTVL.

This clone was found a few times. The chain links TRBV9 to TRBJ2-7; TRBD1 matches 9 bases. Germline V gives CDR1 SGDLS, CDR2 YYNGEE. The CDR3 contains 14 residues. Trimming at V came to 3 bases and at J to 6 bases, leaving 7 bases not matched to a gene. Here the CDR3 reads CASSAGTGRFEQYF. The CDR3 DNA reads TGTGCCAGCAGCGCCGGGACAGGGAGGTTCGAGCAGTACTTC.

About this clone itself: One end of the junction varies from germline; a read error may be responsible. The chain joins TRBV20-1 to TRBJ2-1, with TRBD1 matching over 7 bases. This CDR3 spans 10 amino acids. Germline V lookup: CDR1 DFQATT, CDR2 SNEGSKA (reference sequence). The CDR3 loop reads CSAAGTEMIF. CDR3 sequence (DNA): TGCAGTGCAGCCGGGACAGAGATGATCTTC.

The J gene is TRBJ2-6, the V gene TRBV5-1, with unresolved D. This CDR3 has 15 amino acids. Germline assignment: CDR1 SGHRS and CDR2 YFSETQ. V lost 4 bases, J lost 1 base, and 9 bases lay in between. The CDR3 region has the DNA TGCGCCAGCAGCGACGCTATGTCTGGGGCCAACGTCCTGACTTTC. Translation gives CASSDAMSGANVLTF. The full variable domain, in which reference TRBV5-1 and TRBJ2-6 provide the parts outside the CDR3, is KAGVTQTPRYLIKTRGQQVTLSCSPISGHRSVSWYQQTPGQGLQFLFEYFSETQRNKGNFPGRFSGRQFSNSRSEMNVSTLELGDSALYLCASSDAMSGANVLTFGAGSRLTVL.

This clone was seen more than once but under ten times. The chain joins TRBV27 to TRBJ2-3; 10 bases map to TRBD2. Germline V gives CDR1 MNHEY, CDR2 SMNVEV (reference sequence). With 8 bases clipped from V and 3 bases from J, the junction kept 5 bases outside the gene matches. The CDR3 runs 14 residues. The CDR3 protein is CASPGTSVTDTQYF. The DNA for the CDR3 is TGTGCCAGCCCCGGGACTAGCGTTACAGATACGCAGTATTTT.

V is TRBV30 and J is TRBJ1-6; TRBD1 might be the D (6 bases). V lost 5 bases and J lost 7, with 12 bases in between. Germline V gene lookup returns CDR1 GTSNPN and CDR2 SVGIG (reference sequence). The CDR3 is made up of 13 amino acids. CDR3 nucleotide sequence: TGTGCCTGGTGGCCGCAGGGGAATTCACCCCTCCACTTT. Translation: CAWWPQGNSPLHF.

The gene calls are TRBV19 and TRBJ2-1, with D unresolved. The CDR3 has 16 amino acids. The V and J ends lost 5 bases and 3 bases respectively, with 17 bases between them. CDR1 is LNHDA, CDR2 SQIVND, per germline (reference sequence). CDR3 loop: CASSPPHGPLYNEQFF. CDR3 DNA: TGTGCCAGTAGTCCCCCGCACGGCCCGCTCTACAATGAGCAGTTCTTC.

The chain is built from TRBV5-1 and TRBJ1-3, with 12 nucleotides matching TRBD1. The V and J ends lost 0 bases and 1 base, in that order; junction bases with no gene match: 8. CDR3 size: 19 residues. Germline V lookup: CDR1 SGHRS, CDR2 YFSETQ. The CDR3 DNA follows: TGCGCCAGCAGCTTGGACGTATGGGACAGGGGGCAATCTGGAAACACCATATATTTT. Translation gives CASSLDVWDRGQSGNTIYF.

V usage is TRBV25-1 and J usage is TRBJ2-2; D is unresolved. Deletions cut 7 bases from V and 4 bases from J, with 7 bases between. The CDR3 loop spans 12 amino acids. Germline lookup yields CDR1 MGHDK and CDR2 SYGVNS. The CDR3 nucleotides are TGTGCCAGCAAATCCGGCACCGGGGAGCTGTTTTTT. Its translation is CASKSGTGELFF.

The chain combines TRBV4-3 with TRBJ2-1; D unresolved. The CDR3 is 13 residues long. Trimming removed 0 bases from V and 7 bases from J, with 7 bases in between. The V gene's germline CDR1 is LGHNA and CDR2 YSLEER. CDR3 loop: CASSQDRVNEQFF. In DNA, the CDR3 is TGCGCCAGCAGCCAAGATCGGGTTAATGAGCAGTTCTTC.

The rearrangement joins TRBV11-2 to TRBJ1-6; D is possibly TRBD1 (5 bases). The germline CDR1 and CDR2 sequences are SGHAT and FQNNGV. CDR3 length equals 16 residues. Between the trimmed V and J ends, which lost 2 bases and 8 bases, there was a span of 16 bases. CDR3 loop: CASSLKGAPQYSPLHF. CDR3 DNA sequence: TGTGCCAGCAGCTTAAAAGGGGCACCTCAATATTCACCCCTCCACTTT.

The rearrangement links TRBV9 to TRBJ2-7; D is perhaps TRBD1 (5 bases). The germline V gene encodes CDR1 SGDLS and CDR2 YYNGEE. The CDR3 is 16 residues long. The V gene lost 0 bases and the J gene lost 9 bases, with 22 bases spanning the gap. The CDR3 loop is CASSVEALGLLSVQYF. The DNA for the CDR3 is TGTGCCAGCAGCGTAGAGGCCCTGGGGCTCCTTTCGGTGCAGTACTTC.

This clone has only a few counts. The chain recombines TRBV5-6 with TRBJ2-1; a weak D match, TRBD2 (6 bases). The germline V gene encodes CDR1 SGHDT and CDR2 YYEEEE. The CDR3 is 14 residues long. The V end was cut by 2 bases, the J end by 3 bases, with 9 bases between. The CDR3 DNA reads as TGTGCCAGCAGCTTACGGGACTTCTACAATGAGCAGTTCTTC. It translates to CASSLRDFYNEQFF.

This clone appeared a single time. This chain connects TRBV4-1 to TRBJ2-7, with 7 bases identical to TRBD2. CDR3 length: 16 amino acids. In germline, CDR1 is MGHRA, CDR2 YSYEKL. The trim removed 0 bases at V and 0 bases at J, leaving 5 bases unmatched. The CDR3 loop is CASSQDLAVTSYEQYF. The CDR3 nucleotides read TGCGCCAGCAGCCAAGACCTAGCGGTCACCTCCTACGAGCAGTACTTC.

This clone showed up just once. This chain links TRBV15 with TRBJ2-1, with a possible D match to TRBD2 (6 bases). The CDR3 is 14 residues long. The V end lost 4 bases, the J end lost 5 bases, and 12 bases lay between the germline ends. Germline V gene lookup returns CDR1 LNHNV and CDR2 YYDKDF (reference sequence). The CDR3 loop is CATSKYGSHNEQFF. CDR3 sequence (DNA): TGTGCCACCAGCAAATACGGGAGTCACAATGAGCAGTTCTTC.

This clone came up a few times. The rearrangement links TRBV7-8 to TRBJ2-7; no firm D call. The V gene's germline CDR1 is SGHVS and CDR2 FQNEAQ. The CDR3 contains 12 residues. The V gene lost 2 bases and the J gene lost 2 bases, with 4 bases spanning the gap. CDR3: CASSLMAYEQYF. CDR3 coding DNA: TGTGCCAGCAGCTTAATGGCCTACGAGCAGTACTTC.